One sample yielded the 18 T cell receptor beta chains listed below, sequenced in a study of T cells in Graves' hyperthyroidism and ophthalmopathy (dated by TCRdb to between 2019 and 2020). Library prep was done by multiplex PCR. The sample was run on an Illumina HiSeq 2000. The TCR beta CDR3 regions were amplified from RNA transcripts. The first round of RT-PCR for the TCR CDR3 was performed with the HTBI primer set and the Qiagen OneStep RT-PCR kit. The public reads were quality trimmed at Q25 with fastp and then assembled into clones with MiXCR by TCRdb, keeping productive beta chains. Rows are unified per CDR3 protein, each entry keeping the most common DNA and genes. For this sample the table gives about 250,000 distinct CDR3 sequences, of which around 24% were detected only once. The ten largest make up roughly 32% of the sample. The sample consisted of blood. These receptors all stem from a woman in her thirties or forties with Graves' ophthalmopathy.

This clonotype was observed many times. The J gene is TRBJ1-1, the V gene TRBV6-2 or TRBV6-3; D is unclear. The germline gives CDR1 MNHEY, CDR2 SVGEGT. This CDR3 has 12 amino acids. The V and J ends lost 2 bases and 5 bases respectively, with 6 bases between them. CDR3 bases: TGTGCCAGCAGTTACGCGGTTACTGAAGCTTTCTTT. Protein product: CASSYAVTEAFF.

This clonotype has at least ten counts. The chain combines TRBV7-2 with TRBJ1-3; D not resolved. CDR3 length: 13 amino acids. V gave up 8 bases and J gave up 0 bases, with 8 bases separating them. Germline CDR1 SGHTA, CDR2 FQGNSA. CDR3 nucleotide sequence: TGTGCCAGCGGGCGCAGCTCTGGAAACACCATATATTTT. Its protein product is CASGRSSGNTIYF.

This clonotype was recorded many times. The chain couples TRBV5-6 to TRBJ2-2; TRBD1 matches at 9 bases. Trimming removed 4 bases from V and 1 base from J; junction bases left unmatched: 5. CDR3 length equals 16 residues. Germline CDR1 reads SGHDT; CDR2 reads YYEEEE. CDR3 sequence reads: CASSDGGQGNTGELFF. CDR3 sequence (DNA): TGTGCCAGCAGCGACGGGGGACAGGGGAACACCGGGGAGCTGTTTTTT.

This clonotype was seen only once. The rearrangement links TRBV6-1 to TRBJ2-5; 12 bases align to TRBD2. Trimming cost V 7 bases and J 3 bases; bases outside gene matches: 9. Per germline, CDR1 MNHNS and CDR2 SASEGT. This CDR3 has 16 amino acids. The chain's CDR3 is CASNPGGLAGKETQYF. CDR3 in DNA: TGTGCCAGCAACCCTGGGGGACTAGCGGGTAAAGAGACCCAGTACTTC.

This clonotype showed up many times. This chain uses TRBV30 with TRBJ2-7; perhaps TRBD2 as D (5 bases). V dropped 4 bases and J dropped 6 bases, with 10 bases sitting between them. The CDR3 is 11 residues long. Germline V gene data show CDR1 as GTSNPN and CDR2 as SVGIG (reference sequence). The CDR3 region is CAWNGDGEQYF. The CDR3 region has the DNA TGTGCCTGGAACGGGGATGGCGAGCAGTACTTC.

This clonotype showed up many times. The J gene is TRBJ1-1, the V gene TRBV28; 8 bases are a match to TRBD1. Germline values: CDR1 MDHEN, CDR2 SYDVKM. This CDR3 is built from 16 residues. After removal of 5 bases from V and 1 base from J, the junction contained 9 bases not matched to a gene. The CDR3 region has the DNA TGTGCCAGCAGTCCCGCGACGGACAGGGAGAACACTGAAGCTTTCTTT. This sequence encodes CASSPATDRENTEAFF.

This rearrangement joins TRBV24-1 to TRBJ2-7; D possibly corresponds to TRBD2 (6 bases). Germline loops: CDR1 KGHDR, CDR2 SFDVKD. Trimming cost V 1 base and J 8 bases, with 8 bases left between them. This CDR3 comprises 12 residues. The CDR3 loop reads CATSDFRGKQYF. The CDR3, as DNA: TGTGCCACCAGTGATTTTCGGGGGAAGCAGTACTTC.

The table lists this clonotype with many counts. The rearrangement links TRBV20-1 to TRBJ1-5; TRBD1 aligns across 12 bases. The CDR3 runs 15 residues. Germline loops: CDR1 DFQATT, CDR2 SNEGSKA (reference sequence). The trim removed 2 bases at V and 7 bases at J, leaving 6 bases unmatched. The CDR3 loop reads CSARPGTGGPQPQHF. In nucleotides, the CDR3 is TGCAGTGCTAGACCCGGGACAGGGGGCCCCCAGCCCCAGCATTTT.

This clonotype has ten or more counts. The chain recombines TRBV4-1 with TRBJ2-5, with D perhaps TRBD1 (5 bases). CDR1 is MGHRA and CDR2 is YSYEKL in the germline V gene. Trimming took off 1 base at V and 7 bases at J, with 16 bases between the two ends. The CDR3 sequence is 15 residues long. This chain's CDR3 is CASSQVQGSYGTQYF. CDR3 sequence (DNA): TGCGCCAGCAGCCAAGTTCAGGGAAGCTACGGGACCCAGTACTTC.

This sequence joins TRBV6-1 and TRBJ2-7, with D unresolved. Per the germline V gene, CDR1 is MNHNS and CDR2 is SASEGT. V was shortened by 4 bases and J by 9 bases, with 22 bases between the two germline ends. The CDR3 totals 15 residues. CDR3 amino acids: CASSGVPGDEFGQYF. CDR3 DNA sequence: TGTGCCAGCAGTGGAGTGCCCGGAGATGAGTTTGGGCAGTACTTC.

In this sample, this clonotype turned up a few times. A single base separates this from a much larger clone, so it may be a read error. V is TRBV10-3 and J is TRBJ1-2; 8 nucleotides line up with TRBD1. The CDR3 has 16 amino acids. V was clipped by 6 bases and J by 6 bases; unmatched bases: 15. Germline lookup yields CDR1 ENHRY and CDR2 SYGVKD. The CDR3: CAIRKRQQGVDHGYTF. CDR3 nucleotide sequence: TGTGCCATCAGAAAACGCCAACAGGGGGTTGACCATGGCTACACCTTC.

There are many counts of this clonotype. The chain recombines TRBV3-1 with TRBJ2-4; D remains ambiguous. CDR1 is LGHDT, CDR2 YNNKEL, per germline (reference sequence). The CDR3 is made up of 14 amino acids. The V and J ends lost 0 bases and 5 bases respectively, with 8 bases between them. CDR3 residues: CASSQDYSENIQYF. CDR3 sequence (DNA): TGTGCCAGCAGCCAAGATTACAGCGAAAACATTCAGTACTTC.

This clonotype showed up many times. The chain links TRBV4-1 to TRBJ2-7, with 8 bases lining up with TRBD1. V dropped 3 bases and J dropped 5; count of bases not matched to a gene: 3. Per germline, CDR1 MGHRA and CDR2 YSYEKL. The CDR3 length is 13 residues. The CDR3 bases are TGCGCCAGCAGCCAGTACAGGGGGGACGAGCAGTACTTC. It yields the protein CASSQYRGDEQYF.

Regarding this clonotype: No DNA is shown, since the ends of the CDR3 on it are uncertain; the CDR3 is the one TCRdb lists. V is TRBV29-1 and J is TRBJ1-5; the tabulated D call, TRBD1, remains unverified against the DNA. 13 amino acids form the CDR3, both terminal residues included. The germline V gene has CDR1 SQVTM and CDR2 ANQGSEA. The CDR3 is CSVGSGANQPQDF.

Ten or more counts support this clonotype. The rearrangement links TRBV6-5 to TRBJ2-7, with D tentatively TRBD1 (6 bases). This CDR3 spans 17 amino acids. The V gene lost 7 bases and the J gene lost 4 bases, with 26 bases spanning the gap. The germline CDR1 and CDR2 sequences are MNHEY and SVGAGI. CDR3 sequence: CASIRSPPDSETYEQYF. Here the CDR3 DNA reads TGTGCCAGCATACGCTCTCCCCCGGACAGCGAGACGTACGAGCAGTACTTC.

The sample holds many counts of this clonotype. V usage is TRBV29-1 and J usage is TRBJ1-1; TRBD1 aligns across 7 bases. CDR1 and CDR2 from the germline V gene are SQVTM and ANQGSEA. This CDR3 comprises 14 residues. Trimming removed 3 bases from V and 4 bases from J; junction bases left unmatched: 8. The CDR3 sequence: CSVDAQGESTEAFF. CDR3 coding DNA: TGCAGCGTTGATGCCCAGGGGGAGAGCACTGAAGCTTTCTTT.

There are many counts of this clonotype. The chain carries TRBV28 and TRBJ2-6, with 10 positions matching TRBD1. The CDR3 loop spans 18 amino acids. V was clipped by 6 bases and J by 4 bases; unmatched bases: 12. CDR1 MDHEN and CDR2 SYDVKM come from the germline V gene. The CDR3 DNA is TGTGCCAGCAGCCGAACCGGGACAGGGGTTGGGGGGGCCAACGTCCTGACTTTC. As protein: CASSRTGTGVGGANVLTF.

Points on this clonotype: This sequence may be a read error, since a much larger clone differs from it by one base. The chain joins TRBV4-1 to TRBJ2-5; D not resolved. Looked up from germline, CDR1 is MGHRA and CDR2 is YSYEKL. The V and J ends lost 4 bases and 4 bases respectively, with 10 bases between them. This CDR3 contains 13 residues. Here the CDR3 DNA reads TGCGCCAGCAGCCTACTAAATGGAGAGACCCAGTACTTC. This translates into CASSLLNGETQYF.